The present entry profiles one TCR beta chain with its context. The data were obtained in a study of blood T cell repertoires in COVID-19. As for the study in general: From the United States, Italy and Spain came samples of acute and convalescent COVID-19. The analysed material was cDNA or gDNA that came from T cells, B-cell-depleted T cells, or PBMCs.

In the study's own analysis: Nucleated cell number was recorded as an estimate derived from reference gene primer amplification. Sequencing was performed with immunoSEQ multiplex PCR; in TCRdb, only in-frame clones are kept and a portion is missing. V, J and clone size are taken as reported in that table, and D and trimming were inferred from the DNA itself. The sample yields just over 95,000 clones, 75% to 95% seen once. CDR3 length: 17 residues. The trim removed 1 base at V and 1 base at J, leaving 4 bases unmatched. Germline V CDR1 and CDR2: SGHTA, FQGNSA. The chain combines TRBV7-2 with TRBJ2-4; 10 bases agree with TRBD2. Sequenced: peripheral blood. The TCR originated in a man aged 45 to 65 with acute or convalescent COVID-19. CDR3: CASSLGRTSGAKNIQYF. The CDR3 nucleotides are TGTGCCAGCAGCTTAGGGAGGACTAGCGGTGCCAAAAACATTCAGTACTTC.